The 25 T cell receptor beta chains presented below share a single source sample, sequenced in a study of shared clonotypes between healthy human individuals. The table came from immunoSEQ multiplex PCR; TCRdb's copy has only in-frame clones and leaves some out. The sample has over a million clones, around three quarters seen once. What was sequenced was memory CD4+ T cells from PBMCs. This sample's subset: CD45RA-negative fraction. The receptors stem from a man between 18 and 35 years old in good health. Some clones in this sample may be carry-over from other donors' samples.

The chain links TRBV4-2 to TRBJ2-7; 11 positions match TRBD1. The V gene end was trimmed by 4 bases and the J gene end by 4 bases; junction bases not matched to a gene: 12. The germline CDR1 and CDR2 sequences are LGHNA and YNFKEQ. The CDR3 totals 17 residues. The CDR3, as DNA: TGTGCCAGCAGCCGGGGCGGGGTGGGACAGGGGGAGTACGAGCAGTACTTC. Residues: CASSRGGVGQGEYEQYF.

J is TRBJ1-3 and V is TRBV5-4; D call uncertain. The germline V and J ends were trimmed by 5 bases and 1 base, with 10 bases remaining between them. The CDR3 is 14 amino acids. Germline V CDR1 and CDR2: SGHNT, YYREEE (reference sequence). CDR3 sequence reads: CASSPQKSGNTIYF. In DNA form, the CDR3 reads TGTGCCAGCAGTCCCCAGAAGTCTGGAAACACCATATATTTT.

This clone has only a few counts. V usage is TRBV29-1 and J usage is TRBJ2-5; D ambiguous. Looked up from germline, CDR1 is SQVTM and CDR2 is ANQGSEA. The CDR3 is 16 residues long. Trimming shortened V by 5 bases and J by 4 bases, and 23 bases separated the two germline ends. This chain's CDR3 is CSVRLVGRKGIETQYF. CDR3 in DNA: TGCAGCGTTAGGTTGGTTGGACGGAAAGGGATAGAGACCCAGTACTTC. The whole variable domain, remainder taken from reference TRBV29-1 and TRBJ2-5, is SAVISQKPSRDICQRGTSLTIQCQVDSQVTMMFWYRQQPGQSLTLIATANQGSEATYESGFVIDKFPISRPNLTFSTLTVSNMSPEDSSIYLCSVRLVGRKGIETQYFGPGTRLLVL.

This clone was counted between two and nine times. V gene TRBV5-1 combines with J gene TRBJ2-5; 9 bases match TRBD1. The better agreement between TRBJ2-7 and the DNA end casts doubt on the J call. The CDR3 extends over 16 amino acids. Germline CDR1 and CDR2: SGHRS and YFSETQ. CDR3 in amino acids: CASSLATGTGNYEQYF. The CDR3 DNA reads TGCGCCAGCAGCTTGGCGACGGGGACAGGGAACTACGAGCAGTACTTC.

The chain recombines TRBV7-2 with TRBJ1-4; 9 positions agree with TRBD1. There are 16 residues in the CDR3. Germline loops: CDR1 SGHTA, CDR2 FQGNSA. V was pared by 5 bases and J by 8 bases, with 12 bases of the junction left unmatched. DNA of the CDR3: TGTGCCAGCAGCAGACCGGCCGGGACAGGGTACGAAAAACTGTTTTTT. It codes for CASSRPAGTGYEKLFF. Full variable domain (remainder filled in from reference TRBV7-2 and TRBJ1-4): GAGVSQSPSNKVTEKGKDVELRCDPISGHTALYWYRQSLGQGLEFLIYFQGNSAPDKSGLPSDRFSAERTGGSVSTLTIQRTQQEDSAVYLCASSRPAGTGYEKLFFGSGTQLSVL.

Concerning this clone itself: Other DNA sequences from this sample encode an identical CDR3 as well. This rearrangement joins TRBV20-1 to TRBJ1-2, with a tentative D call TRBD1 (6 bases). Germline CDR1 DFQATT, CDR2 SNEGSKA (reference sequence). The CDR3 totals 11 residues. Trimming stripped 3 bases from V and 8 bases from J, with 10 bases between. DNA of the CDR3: TGCAGTGCTAGTCCCAGGGGAGGCTACACCTTC. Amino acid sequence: CSASPRGGYTF.

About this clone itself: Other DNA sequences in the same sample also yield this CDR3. In DNA, the CDR3 is TGTGCCAGCAGCTACACAGGGTTCACTGAAGCTTTCTTT. It codes for CASSYTGFTEAFF. The chain links TRBV7-9 to TRBJ1-1, with TRBD1 as a possible D gene (6 bases). There are 13 residues in the CDR3. V lost 4 bases and J lost 4, with 10 bases in between. Looked up from germline, CDR1 is SEHNR and CDR2 is FQNEAQ (reference sequence).

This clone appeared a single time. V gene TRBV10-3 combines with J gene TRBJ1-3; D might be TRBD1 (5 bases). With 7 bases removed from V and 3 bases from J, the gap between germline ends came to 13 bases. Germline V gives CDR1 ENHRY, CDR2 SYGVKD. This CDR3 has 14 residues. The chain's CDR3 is CAITPSGVGNTIYF. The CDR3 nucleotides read TGTGCCATCACCCCCTCGGGGGTTGGAAACACCATATATTTT.

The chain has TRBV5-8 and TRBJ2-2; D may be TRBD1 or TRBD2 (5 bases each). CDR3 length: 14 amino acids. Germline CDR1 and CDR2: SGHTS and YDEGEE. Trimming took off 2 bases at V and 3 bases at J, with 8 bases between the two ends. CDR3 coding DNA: TGTGCCAGCAGCTTCGAGGGACACACCGGGGAGCTGTTTTTT. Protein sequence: CASSFEGHTGELFF.

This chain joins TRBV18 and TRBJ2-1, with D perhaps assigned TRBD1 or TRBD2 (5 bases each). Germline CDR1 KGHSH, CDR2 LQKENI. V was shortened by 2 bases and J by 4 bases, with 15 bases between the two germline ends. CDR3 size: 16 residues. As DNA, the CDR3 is TGTGCCAGCTCACCAGTGGGACCGAGTTTATACAATGAGCAGTTCTTC. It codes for CASSPVGPSLYNEQFF.

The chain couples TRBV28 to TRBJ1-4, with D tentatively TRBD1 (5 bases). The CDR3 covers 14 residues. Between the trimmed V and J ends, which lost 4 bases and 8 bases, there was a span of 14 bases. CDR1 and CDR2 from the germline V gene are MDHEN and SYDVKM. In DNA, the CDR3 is TGTGCCAGCAGTTCCACAAGGGACGGGGAAAAACTGTTTTTT. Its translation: CASSSTRDGEKLFF.

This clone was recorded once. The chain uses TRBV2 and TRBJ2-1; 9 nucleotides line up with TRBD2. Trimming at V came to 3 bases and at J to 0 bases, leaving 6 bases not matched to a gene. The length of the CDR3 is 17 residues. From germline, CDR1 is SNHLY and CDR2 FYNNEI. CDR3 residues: CASSETTSGYSYNEQFF. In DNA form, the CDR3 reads TGTGCCAGCAGTGAGACGACTAGCGGATACTCCTACAATGAGCAGTTCTTC.

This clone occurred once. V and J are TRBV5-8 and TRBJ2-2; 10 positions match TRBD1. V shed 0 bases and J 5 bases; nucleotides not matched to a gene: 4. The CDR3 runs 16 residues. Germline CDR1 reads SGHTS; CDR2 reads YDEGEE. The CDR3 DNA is TGTGCCAGCAGCTTGGCAAGGACAGGGGGGACCGGGGAGCTGTTTTTT. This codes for CASSLARTGGTGELFF.

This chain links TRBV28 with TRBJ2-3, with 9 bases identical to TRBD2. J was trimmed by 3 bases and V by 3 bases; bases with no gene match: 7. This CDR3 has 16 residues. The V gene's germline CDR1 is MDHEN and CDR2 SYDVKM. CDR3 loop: CASSLRSGRRTDTQYF. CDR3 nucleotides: TGTGCCAGCAGTTTGAGGAGCGGGAGGAGGACAGATACGCAGTATTTT.

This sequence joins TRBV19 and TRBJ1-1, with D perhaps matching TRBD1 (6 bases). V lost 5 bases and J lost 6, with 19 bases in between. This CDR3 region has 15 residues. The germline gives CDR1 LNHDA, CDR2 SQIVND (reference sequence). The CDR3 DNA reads TGTGCCAGTAGTCCCGGGCCCGGGGGCATCGCTGAAGCTTTCTTT. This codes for CASSPGPGGIAEAFF. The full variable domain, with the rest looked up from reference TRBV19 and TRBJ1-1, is DGGITQSPKYLFRKEGQNVTLSCEQNLNHDAMYWYRQDPGQGLRLIYYSQIVNDFQKGDIAEGYSVSREKKESFPLTVTSAQKNPTAFYLCASSPGPGGIAEAFFGQGTRLTVV.

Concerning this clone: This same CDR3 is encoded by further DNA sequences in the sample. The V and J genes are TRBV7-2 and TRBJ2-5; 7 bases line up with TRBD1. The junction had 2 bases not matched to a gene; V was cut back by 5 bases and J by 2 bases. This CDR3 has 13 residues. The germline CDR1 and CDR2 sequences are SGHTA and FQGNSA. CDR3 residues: CASSRGQQETQYF. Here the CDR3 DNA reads TGTGCCAGCAGCCGGGGACAGCAAGAGACCCAGTACTTC.

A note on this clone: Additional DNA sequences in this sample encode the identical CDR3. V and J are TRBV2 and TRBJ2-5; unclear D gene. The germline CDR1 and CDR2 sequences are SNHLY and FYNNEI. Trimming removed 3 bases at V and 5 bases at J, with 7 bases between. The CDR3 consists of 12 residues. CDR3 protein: CASSDSRETQYF. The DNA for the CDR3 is TGTGCCAGCAGTGACAGTAGGGAGACCCAGTACTTC.

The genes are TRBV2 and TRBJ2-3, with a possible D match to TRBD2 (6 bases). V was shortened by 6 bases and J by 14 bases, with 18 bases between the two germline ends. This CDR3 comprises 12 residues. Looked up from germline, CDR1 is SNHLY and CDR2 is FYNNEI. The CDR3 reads CASSGGGLGLYF. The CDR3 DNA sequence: TGTGCCAGCAGCGGTGGGGGACTGGGTCTGTATTTT. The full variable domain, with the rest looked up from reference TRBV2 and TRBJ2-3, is EPEVTQTPSHQVTQMGQEVILRCVPISNHLYFYWYRQILGQKVEFLVSFYNNEISEKSEIFDDQFSVERPDGSNFTLKIRSTKLEDSAMYFCASSGGGLGLYFGPGTRLTVL.

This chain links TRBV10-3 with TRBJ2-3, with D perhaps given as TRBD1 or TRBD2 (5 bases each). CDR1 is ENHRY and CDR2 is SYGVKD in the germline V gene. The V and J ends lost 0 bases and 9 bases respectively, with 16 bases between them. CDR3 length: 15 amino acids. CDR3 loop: CAISESERSGDTQYF. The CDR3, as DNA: TGTGCCATCAGTGAGTCCGAGCGGAGTGGGGACACGCAGTATTTT.

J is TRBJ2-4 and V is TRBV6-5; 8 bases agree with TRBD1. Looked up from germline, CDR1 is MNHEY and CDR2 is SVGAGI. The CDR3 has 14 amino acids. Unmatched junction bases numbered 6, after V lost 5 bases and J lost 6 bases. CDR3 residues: CASSPGQGGNIQYF. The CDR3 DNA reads TGTGCCAGCAGTCCAGGACAGGGTGGAAACATTCAGTACTTC.

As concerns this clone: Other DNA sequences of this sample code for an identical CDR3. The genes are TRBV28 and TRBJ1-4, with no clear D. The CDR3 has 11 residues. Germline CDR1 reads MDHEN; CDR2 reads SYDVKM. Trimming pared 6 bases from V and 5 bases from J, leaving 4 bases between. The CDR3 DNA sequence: TGTGCCAGCAGCCTAAATGAAAAACTGTTTTTT. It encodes CASSLNEKLFF.

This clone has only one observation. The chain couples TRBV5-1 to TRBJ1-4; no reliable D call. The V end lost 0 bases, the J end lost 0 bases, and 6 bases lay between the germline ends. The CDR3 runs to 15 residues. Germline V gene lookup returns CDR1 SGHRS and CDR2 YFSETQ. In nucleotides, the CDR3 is TGCGCCAGCAGCTTGGCGGCCGCAACTAATGAAAAACTGTTTTTT. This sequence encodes CASSLAAATNEKLFF. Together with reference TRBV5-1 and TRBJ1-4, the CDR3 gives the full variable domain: KAGVTQTPRYLIKTRGQQVTLSCSPISGHRSVSWYQQTPGQGLQFLFEYFSETQRNKGNFPGRFSGRQFSNSRSEMNVSTLELGDSALYLCASSLAAATNEKLFFGSGTQLSVL.

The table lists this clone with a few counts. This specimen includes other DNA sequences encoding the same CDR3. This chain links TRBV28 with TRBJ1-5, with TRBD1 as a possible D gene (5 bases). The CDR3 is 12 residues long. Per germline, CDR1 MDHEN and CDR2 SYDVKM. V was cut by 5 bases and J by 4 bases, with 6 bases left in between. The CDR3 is CASSRQNQPQHF. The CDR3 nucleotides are TGTGCCAGCAGTAGACAGAATCAGCCCCAGCATTTT.

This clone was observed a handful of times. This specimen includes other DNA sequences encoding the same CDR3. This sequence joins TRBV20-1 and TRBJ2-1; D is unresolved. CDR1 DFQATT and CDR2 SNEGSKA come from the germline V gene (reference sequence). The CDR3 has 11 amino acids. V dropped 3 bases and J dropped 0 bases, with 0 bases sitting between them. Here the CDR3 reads CSASSYNEQFF. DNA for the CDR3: TGCAGTGCTAGCTCCTACAATGAGCAGTTCTTC.

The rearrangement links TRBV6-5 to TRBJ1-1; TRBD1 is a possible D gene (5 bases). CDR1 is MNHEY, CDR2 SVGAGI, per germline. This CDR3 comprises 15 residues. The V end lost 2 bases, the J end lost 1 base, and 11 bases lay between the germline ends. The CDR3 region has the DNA TGTGCCAGCAGTTACGCCCGGGGGGGGAACACTGAAGCTTTCTTT. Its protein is CASSYARGGNTEAFF.